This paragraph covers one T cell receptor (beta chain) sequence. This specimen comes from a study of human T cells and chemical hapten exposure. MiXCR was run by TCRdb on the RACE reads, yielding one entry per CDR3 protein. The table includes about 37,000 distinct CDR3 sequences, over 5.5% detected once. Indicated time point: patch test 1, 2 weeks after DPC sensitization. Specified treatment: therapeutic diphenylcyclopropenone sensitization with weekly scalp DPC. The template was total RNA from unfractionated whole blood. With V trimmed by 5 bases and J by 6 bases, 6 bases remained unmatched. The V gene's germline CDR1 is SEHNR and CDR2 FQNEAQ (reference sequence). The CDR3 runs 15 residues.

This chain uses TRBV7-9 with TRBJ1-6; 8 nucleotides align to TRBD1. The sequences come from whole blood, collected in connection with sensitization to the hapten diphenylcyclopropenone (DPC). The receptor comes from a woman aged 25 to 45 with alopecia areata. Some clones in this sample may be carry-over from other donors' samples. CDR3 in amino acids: CASSPRTGINSPLHF. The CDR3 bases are TGTGCCAGCAGCCCCCGGACAGGGATTAATTCACCCCTCCACTTT. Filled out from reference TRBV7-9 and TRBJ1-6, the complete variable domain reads DTGVSQNPRHKITKRGQNVTFRCDPISEHNRLYWYRQTLGQGPEFLTYFQNEAQLEKSRLLSDRFSAERPKGSFSTLEIQRTEQGDSAMYLCASSPRTGINSPLHFGNGTRLTVT.